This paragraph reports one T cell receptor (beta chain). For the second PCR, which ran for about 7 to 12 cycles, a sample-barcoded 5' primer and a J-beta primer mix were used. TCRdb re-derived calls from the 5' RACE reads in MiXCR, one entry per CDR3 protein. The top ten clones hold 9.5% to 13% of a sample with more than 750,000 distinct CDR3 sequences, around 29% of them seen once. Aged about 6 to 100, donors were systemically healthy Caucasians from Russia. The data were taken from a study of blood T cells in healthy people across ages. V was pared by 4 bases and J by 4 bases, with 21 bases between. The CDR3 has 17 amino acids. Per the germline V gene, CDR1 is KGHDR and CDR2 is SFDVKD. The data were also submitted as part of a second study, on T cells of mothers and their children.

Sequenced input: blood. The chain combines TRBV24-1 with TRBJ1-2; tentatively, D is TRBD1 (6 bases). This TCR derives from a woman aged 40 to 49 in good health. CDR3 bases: TGTGCCACCAGTGACCCTGGCGGCCCTACAGGGACCTATGGCTACACCTTC. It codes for CATSDPGGPTGTYGYTF.